This TCR beta chain was identified during a study of blood T cell repertoires in COVID-19. Study at large: Acute and convalescent COVID-19 samples came from the United States, Italy and Spain. Nucleic acid was either cDNA or gDNA, and it came from T cells, B-cell-depleted T cells, or PBMCs.

In the original workflow: How many nucleated cells were present was estimated from reference gene primer amplification. Profiled with immunoSEQ multiplex PCR; TCRdb holds only in-frame clones, not every one. V and J calls and clone size are copied from that table; D and trimming were computed from the DNA. In the table there are about 190,000 clones, about 88% of which are singletons. Trimming took off 0 bases at V and 3 bases at J, with 9 bases between the two ends. This CDR3 has 15 amino acids. Germline values: CDR1 SGHRS, CDR2 YFSETQ. This receptor was obtained from a woman in her thirties or forties who had recovered from COVID-19. The sample comprised peripheral blood. The V and J genes are TRBV5-1 and TRBJ1-4; D not resolved. This CDR3 is CASSLGHQANEKLFF. Here the CDR3 DNA reads TGCGCCAGCAGCTTGGGCCATCAGGCTAATGAAAAACTGTTTTTT.